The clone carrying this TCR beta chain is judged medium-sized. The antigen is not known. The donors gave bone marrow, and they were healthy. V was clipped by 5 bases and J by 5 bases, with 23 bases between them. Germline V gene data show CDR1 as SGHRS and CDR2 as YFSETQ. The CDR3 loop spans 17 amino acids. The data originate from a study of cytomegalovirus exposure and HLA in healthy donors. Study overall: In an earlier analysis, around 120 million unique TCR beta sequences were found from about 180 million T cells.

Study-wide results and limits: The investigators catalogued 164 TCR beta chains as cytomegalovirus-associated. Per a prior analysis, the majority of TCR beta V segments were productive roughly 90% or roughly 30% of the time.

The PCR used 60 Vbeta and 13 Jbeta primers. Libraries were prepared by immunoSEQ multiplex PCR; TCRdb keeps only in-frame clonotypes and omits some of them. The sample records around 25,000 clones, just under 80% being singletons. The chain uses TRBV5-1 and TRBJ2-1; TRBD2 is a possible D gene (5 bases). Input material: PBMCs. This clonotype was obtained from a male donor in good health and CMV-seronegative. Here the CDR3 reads CASSLSSLAEVDNEQFF. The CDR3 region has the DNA TGCGCCAGCAGTTTGAGCTCCCTAGCCGAGGTGGACAATGAGCAGTTCTTC.